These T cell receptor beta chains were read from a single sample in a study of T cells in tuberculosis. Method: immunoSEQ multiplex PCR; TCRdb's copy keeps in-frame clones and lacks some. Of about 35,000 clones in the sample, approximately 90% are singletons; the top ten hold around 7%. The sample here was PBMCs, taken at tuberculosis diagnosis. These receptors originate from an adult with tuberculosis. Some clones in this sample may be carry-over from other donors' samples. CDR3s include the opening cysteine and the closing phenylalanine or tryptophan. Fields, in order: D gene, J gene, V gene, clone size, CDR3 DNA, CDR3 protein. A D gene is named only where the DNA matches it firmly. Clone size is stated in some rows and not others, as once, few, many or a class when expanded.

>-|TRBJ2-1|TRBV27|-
TGTGCCAGCAGGCGGCCGGACAGTCGGAATGAGCAGTTCTTC
CASRRPDSRNEQFF
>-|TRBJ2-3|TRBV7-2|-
TGTGCCAGCAGCTTACCGGGACTGAGCACAGATACGCAGTATTTT
CASSLPGLSTDTQYF
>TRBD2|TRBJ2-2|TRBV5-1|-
TGCGCCAGCAGCTTGCCCTCGCGGGGGGTCGGGGAGCTGTTTTTT
CASSLPSRGVGELFF
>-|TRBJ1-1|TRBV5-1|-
TGCGCCAGCAGCTTGGGTGGCGCCATGAGGGCTGAAGCTTTCTTT
CASSLGGAMRAEAFF
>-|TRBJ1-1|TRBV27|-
TGTGCCAGCAGTTCCACGCGGCGGGGAATAAAGAAGAACACTGAAGCTTTCTTT
CASSSTRRGIKKNTEAFF
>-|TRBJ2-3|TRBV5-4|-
TGTGCCAGCATCGACAGGAGTCGGACAGATACGCAGTATTTT
CASIDRSRTDTQYF
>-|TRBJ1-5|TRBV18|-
TGTGCCAGCTCTCAAAACCCGGCAGGGGATTCGGGTCAGCCCCAGCATTTT
CASSQNPAGDSGQPQHF
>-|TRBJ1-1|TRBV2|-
TGTGCCAGCAGTGAGGAGGGCAGGGTAGGCACTGAAGCTTTCTTT
CASSEEGRVGTEAFF
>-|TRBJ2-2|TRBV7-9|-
TGTGCCAGCAGCTTAGGGGCGACCGGGGAGCTGTTTTTT
CASSLGATGELFF
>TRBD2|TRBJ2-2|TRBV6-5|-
TGTGCCAGCAGGGCCGGGACTACACACACCGGGGAGCTGTTTTTT
CASRAGTTHTGELFF
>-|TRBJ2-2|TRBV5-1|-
TGCGCCAGCAGCAGCCATAAACGCGGAGCCGGGGAGCTGTTTTTT
CASSSHKRGAGELFF
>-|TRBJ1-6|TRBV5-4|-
TGTGCCAGCAGCCCACTACAGGGTGCTAATTCACCCCTCCACTTT
CASSPLQGANSPLHF
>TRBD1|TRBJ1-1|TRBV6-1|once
TGTGCCAGCAGTCCCGGGACAGGGGATTCTGAAGCTTTCTTT
CASSPGTGDSEAFF
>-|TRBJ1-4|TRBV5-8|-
TGTGCCAGCAGCTTAGCACATCATGGGGCAGCTAATGAAAAACTGTTTTTT
CASSLAHHGAANEKLFF
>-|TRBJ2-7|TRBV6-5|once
TGTGCCAGCAGTTCCCAATGGCGGGGAGGAGAGCAGTACTTC
CASSSQWRGGEQYF
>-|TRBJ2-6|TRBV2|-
TGTGCCAGCAGGGGACGGGGGACAGATTCTTCTGGGGCCAACGTCCTGACTTTC
CASRGRGTDSSGANVLTF
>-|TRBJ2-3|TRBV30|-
TGTGCCTGGATGAGGGTCGCAGATACGCAGTATTTT
CAWMRVADTQYF
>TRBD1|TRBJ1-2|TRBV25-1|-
TGTGCCAGCAAGGGGACAGAAGATTATGGCTACACCTTC
CASKGTEDYGYTF
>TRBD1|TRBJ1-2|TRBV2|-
TGTGCCAGCACCCTACCGGGACAGACCCACTATGGCTACACCTTC
CASTLPGQTHYGYTF
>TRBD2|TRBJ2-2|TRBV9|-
TGTGCCAGCAGCCCACGGGGACTAGCGGGGGCGGGCGGGGAGCTGTTTTTT
CASSPRGLAGAGGELFF
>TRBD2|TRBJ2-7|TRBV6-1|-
TGTGCCACCAGTCCAGCGGGGCCGCGGGAGCAGTACTTC
CATSPAGPREQYF
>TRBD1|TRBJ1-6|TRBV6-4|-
TGTGCCAGCAGTGACTCGGGACAGGGTTCACCCCTCCACTTT
CASSDSGQGSPLHF
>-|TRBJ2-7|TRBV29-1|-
TGCAGCGTTGGGAAGGGGGGGGCAAAGCAGTACTTC
CSVGKGGAKQYF
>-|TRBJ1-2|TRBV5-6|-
TGTGCCAGCAGCTTATTACAGGGCGGAGGCTACACCTTC
CASSLLQGGGYTF
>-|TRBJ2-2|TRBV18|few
TGTGCCAGCTCACCAAACAGCCCGGGGACCGGGGAGCTGTTTTTT
CASSPNSPGTGELFF
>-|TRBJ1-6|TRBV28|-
TGTGCCAGCAGTGTTACAGGAAATTCACCCCTCCACTTT
CASSVTGNSPLHF
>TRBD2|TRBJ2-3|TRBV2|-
TGTGCCAGCAGGGCTCCGGGGGGGTGGACAGATACGCAGTATTTT
CASRAPGGWTDTQYF
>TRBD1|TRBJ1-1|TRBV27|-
TGTGCCAGCAGTTTATCTCGAAGACAGGGTTGGACTGAAGCTTTCTTT
CASSLSRRQGWTEAFF
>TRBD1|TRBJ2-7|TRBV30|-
TGTGCCTGGAGTGAAGTTCGGGACAGGGGGTCCTACGAGCAGTACTTC
CAWSEVRDRGSYEQYF
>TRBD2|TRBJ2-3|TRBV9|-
TGTGCCAGCAGCCTGCGAGCTGGGGGGGGAGATACGCAGTATTTT
CASSLRAGGGDTQYF
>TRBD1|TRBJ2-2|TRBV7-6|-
TGTGCCAGCACCGAACAGGGACAGGGAAACACCGGGGAGCTGTTTTTT
CASTEQGQGNTGELFF
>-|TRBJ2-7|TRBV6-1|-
TGTGCCAGCAGTGAGACACAGGGAGACTACGAGCAGTACTTC
CASSETQGDYEQYF
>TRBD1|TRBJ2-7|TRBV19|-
TGTGCCAGTAGTTGGGCAGGGGGCGCTTACGAGCAGTACTTC
CASSWAGGAYEQYF
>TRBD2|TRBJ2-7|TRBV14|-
TGTGCCAGCAGCCAGAGGGTAGCGGGGGGATTCGACGAGCAGTACTTC
CASSQRVAGGFDEQYF
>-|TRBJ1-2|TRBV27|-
TGTGCCAGCAGTTTAAAACAGAGCTATGGCTACACCTTC
CASSLKQSYGYTF
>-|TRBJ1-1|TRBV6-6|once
TGTGCCAGCAGGAGGGACATACTCGGGACTGAAGCTTTCTTT
CASRRDILGTEAFF
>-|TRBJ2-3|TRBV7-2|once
TGTGCCAGCAGCACCAGACGCAATGGGCCCACAGATACGCAGTATTTT
CASSTRRNGPTDTQYF
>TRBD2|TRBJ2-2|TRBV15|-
TGTGCCACCAGCAGAGCTAGCGGGGTTTTTCACGGGGAGCTGTTTTTT
CATSRASGVFHGELFF
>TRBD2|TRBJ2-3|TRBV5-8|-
TGTGCCAGCAGCTTCTATAGCGGGGGAGCCACAGATACGCAGTATTTT
CASSFYSGGATDTQYF
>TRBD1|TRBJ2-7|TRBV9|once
TGTGCCAGCAGCGTAGAGGGACAGGGTTACGAGCAGTACTTC
CASSVEGQGYEQYF
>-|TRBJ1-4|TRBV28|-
TGTGCCAGCAGCCTCCACATTATAGGAGGGGAAAAACTGTTTTTT
CASSLHIIGGEKLFF
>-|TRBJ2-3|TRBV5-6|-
TGTGCCAGCAGCTTGGGCGGGGTTGGCACAGATACGCAGTATTTT
CASSLGGVGTDTQYF
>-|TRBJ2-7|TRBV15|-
TGTGCCACCAGCCGGGGAGGGGGGGCTTGGGACGAGCAGTACTTC
CATSRGGGAWDEQYF
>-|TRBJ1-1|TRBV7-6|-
TGTGCCAGCAGCCTTCCCGGACAGAACACTGAAGCTTTCTTT
CASSLPGQNTEAFF
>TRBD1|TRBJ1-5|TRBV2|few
TGTGCCAGCAGTGGACAGGGGTCGGTCAATCAGCCCCAGCATTTT
CASSGQGSVNQPQHF
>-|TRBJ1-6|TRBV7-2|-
TGTGCCAGCAGCTTACCAGGCCCTTCGGCTTCACCCCTCCACTTT
CASSLPGPSASPLHF
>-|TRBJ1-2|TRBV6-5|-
TGTGCCACCGCCCGGGGGGTTAGGGGCTACACCTTC
CATARGVRGYTF
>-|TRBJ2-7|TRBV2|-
TGTGCCAGCAGTGAAGGAGGTAGAAGCTCCTACGAGCAGTACTTC
CASSEGGRSSYEQYF
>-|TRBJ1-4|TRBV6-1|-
TGTGCCAGCAGTGACGACAGCTCAAAACTGTTTTTT
CASSDDSSKLFF
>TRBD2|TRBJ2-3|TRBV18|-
TGTGCCAGCTCACCAGAGGAGGTTGGCAGCGGGGGGGCCGGTACGCAGTATTTT
CASSPEEVGSGGAGTQYF
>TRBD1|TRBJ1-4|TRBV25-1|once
TGTGCCAGCGAGGGACAGGGGGATGAAAAACTGTTTTTT
CASEGQGDEKLFF
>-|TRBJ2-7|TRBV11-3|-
TGTGCCAGCAGCTTAGGAACAGGGATGGACTACGAGCAGTACTTC
CASSLGTGMDYEQYF
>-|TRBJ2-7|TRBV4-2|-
TGTGCCAGCAGCCGCGGGTGGGGGACACCGACCTACGAGCAGTACTTC
CASSRGWGTPTYEQYF
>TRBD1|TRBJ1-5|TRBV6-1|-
TGTGCCAGCTGGTATGGGACAGGCAACAATCAGCCCCAGCATTTT
CASWYGTGNNQPQHF
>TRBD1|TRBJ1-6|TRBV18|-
TGTGCCAGCTCACCGGACAGGGTTGGTTTGAGCTCCTATAATTCACCCCTCCACTTT
CASSPDRVGLSSYNSPLHF
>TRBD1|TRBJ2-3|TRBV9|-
TGTGCCAGCAGCGTAGCTGGGACAGGGGCAGATACGCAGTATTTT
CASSVAGTGADTQYF
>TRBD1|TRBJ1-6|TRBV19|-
TGTGCCAGTAGTATTTCCCGGACAGGCGACATCTATAATTCACCCCTCCACTTT
CASSISRTGDIYNSPLHF
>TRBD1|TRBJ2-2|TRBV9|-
TGTGCCAGCAGCCCTCGGACAGGGATGAGACCCGCCGGGGAGCTGTTTTTT
CASSPRTGMRPAGELFF
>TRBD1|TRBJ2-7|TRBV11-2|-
TGTGCCAGCAGCCCCCTCGGGACAGCCTACGAGCAGTACTTC
CASSPLGTAYEQYF